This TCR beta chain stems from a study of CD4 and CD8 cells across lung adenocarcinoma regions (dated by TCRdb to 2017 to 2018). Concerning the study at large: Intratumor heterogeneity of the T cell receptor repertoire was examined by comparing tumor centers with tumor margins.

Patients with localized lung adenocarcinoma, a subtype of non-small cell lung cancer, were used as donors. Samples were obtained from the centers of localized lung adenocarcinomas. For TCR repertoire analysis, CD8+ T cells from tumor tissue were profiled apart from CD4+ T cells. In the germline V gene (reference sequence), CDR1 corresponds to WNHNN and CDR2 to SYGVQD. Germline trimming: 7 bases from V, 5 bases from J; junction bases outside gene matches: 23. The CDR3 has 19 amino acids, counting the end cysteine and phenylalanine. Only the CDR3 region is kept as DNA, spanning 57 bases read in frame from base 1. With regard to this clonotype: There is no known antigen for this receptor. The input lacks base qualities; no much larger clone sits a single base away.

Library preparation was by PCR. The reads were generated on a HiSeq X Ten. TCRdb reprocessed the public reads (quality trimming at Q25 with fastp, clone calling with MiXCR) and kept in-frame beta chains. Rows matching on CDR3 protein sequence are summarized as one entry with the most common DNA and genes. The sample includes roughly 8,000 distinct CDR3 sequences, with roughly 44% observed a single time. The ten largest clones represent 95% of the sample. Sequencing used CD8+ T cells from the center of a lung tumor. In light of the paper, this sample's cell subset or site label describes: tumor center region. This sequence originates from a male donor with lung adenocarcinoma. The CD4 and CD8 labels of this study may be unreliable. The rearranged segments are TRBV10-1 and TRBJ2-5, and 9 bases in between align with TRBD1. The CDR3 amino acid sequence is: CASNYTGGAWEVTVETQYF. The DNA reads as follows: TGCGCCAGCAATTACACAGGGGGCGCTTGGGAGGTTACCGTGGAGACCCAGTACTTC.